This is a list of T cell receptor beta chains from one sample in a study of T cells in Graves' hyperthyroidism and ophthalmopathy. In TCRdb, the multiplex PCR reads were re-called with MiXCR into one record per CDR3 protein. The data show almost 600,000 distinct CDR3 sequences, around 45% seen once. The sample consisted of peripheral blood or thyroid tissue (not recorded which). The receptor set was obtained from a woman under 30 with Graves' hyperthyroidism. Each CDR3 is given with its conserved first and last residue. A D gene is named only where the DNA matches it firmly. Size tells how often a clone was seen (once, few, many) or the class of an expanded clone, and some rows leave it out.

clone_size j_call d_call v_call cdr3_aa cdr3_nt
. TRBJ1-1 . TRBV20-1 CSARDEGSEAFF TGCAGTGCTAGAGATGAAGGCAGTGAAGCTTTCTTT
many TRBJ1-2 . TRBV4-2 CASSQDLRPEASYGYTF TGTGCCAGCAGCCAAGACCTCCGCCCCGAGGCCAGCTATGGCTACACCTTC
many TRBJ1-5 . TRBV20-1 CSAWDGEQPQHF TGCAGTGCTTGGGACGGAGAGCAGCCCCAGCATTTT
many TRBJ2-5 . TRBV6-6 CASTTEATGAQYF TGTGCCAGCACCACGGAGGCCACGGGGGCCCAGTACTTC
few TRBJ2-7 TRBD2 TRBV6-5 CASSPGGYSYEQYF TGTGCCAGCAGCCCCGGGGGGTACTCCTACGAGCAGTACTTC
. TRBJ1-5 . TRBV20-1 CSATKNTNQPQHF TGCAGTGCTACGAAGAACACCAATCAGCCCCAGCATTTT
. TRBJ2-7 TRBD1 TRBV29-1 CSTDRADEQYF TGCAGCACCGACAGGGCCGACGAGCAGTACTTC
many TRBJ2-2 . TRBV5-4 CASSSGRPTNTGELFF TGTGCCAGCAGCTCGGGACGACCGACGAACACCGGGGAGCTGTTTTTT
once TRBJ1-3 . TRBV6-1 CASSEGSGTFRDF TGTGCCAGCAGTGAAGGTAGCGGGACGTTCAGGGATTTT
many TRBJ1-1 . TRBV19 CASRLGDTEAFF TGTGCCAGTAGATTGGGGGACACTGAAGCTTTCTTT
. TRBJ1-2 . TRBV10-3 CAISESTGLGYTF TGTGCCATCAGTGAGTCGACAGGACTGGGCTACACCTTC
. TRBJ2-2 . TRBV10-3 CASTLMGQANTGELFF TGTGCCAGCACTCTAATGGGGCAGGCTAACACCGGGGAGCTGTTTTTT
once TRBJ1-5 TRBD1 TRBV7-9 CASSLVGQGGNQPQHF TGTGCCAGCAGCTTAGTTGGACAGGGCGGAAATCAGCCCCAGCATTTT
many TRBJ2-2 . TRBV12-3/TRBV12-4 CASSLVGTGELFF TGTGCCAGCAGTTTAGTGGGCACCGGGGAGCTGTTTTTT
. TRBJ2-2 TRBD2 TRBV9 CASSVGLAGGSGELFF TGTGCCAGCAGCGTAGGACTAGCGGGAGGTTCTGGGGAGCTGTTTTTT
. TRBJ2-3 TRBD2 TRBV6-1 CASRAASGRADTQYF TGTGCCAGCAGGGCAGCTAGCGGGAGAGCAGATACGCAGTATTTT
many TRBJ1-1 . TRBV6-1 CASSTLSYAEAFF TGTGCCAGCTCCACCCTGAGCTACGCTGAAGCTTTCTTT
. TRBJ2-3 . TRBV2 CASSALTGRDTDTQCF TGTGCCAGCAGTGCCCTCACGGGGAGAGACACAGATACGCAGTGTTTT
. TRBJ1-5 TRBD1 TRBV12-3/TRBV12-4 CASSTGGQHF TGTGCCAGCAGTACAGGGGGCCAGCATTTT
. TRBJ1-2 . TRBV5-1 CASSLAVNLAYGYTF TGCGCCAGCAGCTTGGCGGTCAATCTGGCCTATGGCTACACCTTC
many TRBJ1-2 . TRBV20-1 CSAGQGVNYGYTF TGCAGTGCTGGCCAGGGTGTTAACTATGGCTACACCTTC
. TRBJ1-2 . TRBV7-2 CASSLGVSWQGYGCTF TGTGCCAGCAGCTTAGGGGTTTCGTGGCAGGGATATGGCTGCACCTTC
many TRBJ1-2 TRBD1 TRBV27 CASSSRQGRSNYGYTF TGTGCCAGCAGTTCACGACAGGGTCGAAGTAACTATGGCTACACCTTC
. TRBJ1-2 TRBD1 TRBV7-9 CASSTRGQGYSHGYTF TGTGCCAGCAGCACCCGAGGACAGGGTTATTCGCATGGCTACACCTTC
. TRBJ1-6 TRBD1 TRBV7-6 CASSARGQVDNSPLHF TGTGCCAGCAGCGCGAGGGGACAGGTCGATAATTCACCCCTCCACTTT
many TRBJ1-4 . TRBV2 CASSGQNWGEKLFF TGTGCCAGTAGTGGTCAGAACTGGGGCGAAAAACTGTTTTTT
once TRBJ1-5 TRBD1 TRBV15 CATSTDRGQSNQPQHF TGTGCCACCAGCACCGACAGGGGGCAGAGCAATCAGCCCCAGCATTTT
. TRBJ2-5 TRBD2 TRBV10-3 CAISDPSGQETQYF TGTGCCATCAGTGACCCTAGCGGGCAAGAGACCCAGTACTTC
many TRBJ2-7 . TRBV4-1 CASSQENRVDEQYF TGCGCCAGCAGCCAAGAGAATAGGGTGGACGAGCAGTACTTC
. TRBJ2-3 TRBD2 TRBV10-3 CAIRTGLAGGPKTDTQYF TGTGCCATCAGGACTGGTCTAGCGGGAGGGCCAAAAACAGATACGCAGTATTTT
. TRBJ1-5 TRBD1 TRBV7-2 CASSVWTGGGSQPQHF TGTGCCAGCAGCGTGTGGACAGGGGGGGGTTCCCAGCCCCAGCATTTT
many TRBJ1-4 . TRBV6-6 CASSQSPGVKDEKLFF TGTGCCAGCAGTCAATCCCCGGGGGTCAAAGATGAAAAACTGTTTTTT
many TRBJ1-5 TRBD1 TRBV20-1 CSAWTGINQPQHF TGCAGTGCTTGGACAGGGATAAATCAGCCCCAGCATTTT
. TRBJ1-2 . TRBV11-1 CASSLVGPMGYGYTF TGTGCCAGCAGCTTGGTAGGGCCCATGGGCTATGGCTACACCTTC
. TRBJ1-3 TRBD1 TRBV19 CASTADRNTIYF TGTGCCAGTACCGCGGACAGGAACACCATATATTTT
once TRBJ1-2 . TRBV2 CASSDWNSYGYTF TGTGCCAGCAGTGATTGGAACTCCTATGGCTACACCTTC
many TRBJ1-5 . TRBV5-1 CASSLEGGSNQPQHF TGTGCCAGCAGCTTAGAAGGGGGTAGCAATCAGCCCCAGCATTTT
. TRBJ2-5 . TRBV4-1 CASSHMGAGMETQYF TGCGCCAGCAGCCATATGGGGGCAGGGATGGAGACCCAGTACTTC
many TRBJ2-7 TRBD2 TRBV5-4 CASSGAGGEQYF TGTGCCAGCAGCGGAGCGGGAGGCGAGCAGTACTTC
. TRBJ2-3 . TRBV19 CASSASGTTQYF TGTGCCAGTAGTGCATCCGGTACTACGCAGTATTTT
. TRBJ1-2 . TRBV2 CASSGTENYGYTF TGTGCCAGCAGTGGGACGGAGAACTATGGCTACACCTTC
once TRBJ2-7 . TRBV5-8 CASSLRGVRYEQYF TGCGCCAGCAGCTTGAGGGGGGTACGATACGAGCAGTACTTC
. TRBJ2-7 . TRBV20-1 CSAPNRRGQYEQYF TGCAGTGCGCCCAATCGGAGGGGACAATACGAGCAGTACTTC
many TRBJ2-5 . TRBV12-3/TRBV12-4 CASSLMESQETQYF TGTGCCAGCAGTTTGATGGAGAGCCAAGAGACCCAGTACTTC
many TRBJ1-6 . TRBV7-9 CASSRGLRSPLHF TGTGCCAGCAGCAGGGGCCTGCGCTCACCCCTCCACTTT
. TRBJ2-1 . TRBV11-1 CASSLRELVEQFF TGTGCCAGCAGCTTAAGGGAGCTGGTTGAGCAGTTCTTC
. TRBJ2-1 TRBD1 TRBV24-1 CATSDFARGRRNEQSF TGTGCCACCAGTGATTTTGCCAGGGGGCGCCGAAATGAGCAGTCCTTC
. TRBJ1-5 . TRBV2 CASSETREGPQHF TGTGCCAGCAGTGAAACGAGGGAAGGGCCCCAGCATTTT
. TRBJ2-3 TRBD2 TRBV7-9 CTSRTSGATDTQYF TGTACCAGCAGAACTAGCGGCGCCACAGATACGCAGTATTTT
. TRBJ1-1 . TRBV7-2 CASSFSLWQERMNTEAFF TGTGCCAGCAGCTTTAGTTTGTGGCAGGAGCGGATGAACACTGAAGCTTTCTTT
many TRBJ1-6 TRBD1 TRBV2 CASSAGQSLNSPLHF TGTGCCAGCAGTGCGGGACAGAGCCTTAATTCACCCCTCCACTTT
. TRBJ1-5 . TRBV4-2 CAGSPQNQPQHF TGTGCCGGCAGCCCACAAAATCAGCCCCAGCATTTT
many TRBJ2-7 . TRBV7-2 CASSSLMGEQYF TGTGCCAGCAGCTCACTAATGGGCGAGCAGTACTTC
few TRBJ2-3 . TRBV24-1 CATSDLQFGGTDTQYF TGTGCCACCAGTGATTTGCAGTTCGGAGGCACAGATACGCAGTATTTT